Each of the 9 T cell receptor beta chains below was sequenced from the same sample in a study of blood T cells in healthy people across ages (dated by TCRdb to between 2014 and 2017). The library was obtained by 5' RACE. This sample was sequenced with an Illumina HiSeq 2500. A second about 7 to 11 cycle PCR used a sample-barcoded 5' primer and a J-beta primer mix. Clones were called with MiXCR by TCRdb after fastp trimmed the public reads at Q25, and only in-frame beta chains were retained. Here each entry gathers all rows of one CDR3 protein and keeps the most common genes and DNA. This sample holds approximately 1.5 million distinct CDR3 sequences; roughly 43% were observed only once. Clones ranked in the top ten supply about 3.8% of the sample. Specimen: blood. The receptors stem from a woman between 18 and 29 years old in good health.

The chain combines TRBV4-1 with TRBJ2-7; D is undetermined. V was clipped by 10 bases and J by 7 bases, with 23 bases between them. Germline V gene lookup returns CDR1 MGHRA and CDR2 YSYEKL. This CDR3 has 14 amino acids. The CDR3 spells CATSPAAFYNEQYF. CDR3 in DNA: TGCGCCACGTCCCCGGCGGCATTCTACAATGAGCAGTACTTC.

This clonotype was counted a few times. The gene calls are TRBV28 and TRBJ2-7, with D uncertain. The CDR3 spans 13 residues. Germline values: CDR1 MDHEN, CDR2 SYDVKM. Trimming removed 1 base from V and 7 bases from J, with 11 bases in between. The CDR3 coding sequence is TGTGCCAGCAGTTTATTTCGGATCGAGGAGCAGTACTTC. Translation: CASSLFRIEEQYF.

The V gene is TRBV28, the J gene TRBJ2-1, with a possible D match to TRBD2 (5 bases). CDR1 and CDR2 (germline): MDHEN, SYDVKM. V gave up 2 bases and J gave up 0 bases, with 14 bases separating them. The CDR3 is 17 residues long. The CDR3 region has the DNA TGTGCCAGCAGTTTAGGTCCGCGGGCCAGCTCCTACAATGAGCAGTTCTTC. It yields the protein CASSLGPRASSYNEQFF. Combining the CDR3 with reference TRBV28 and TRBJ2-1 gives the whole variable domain DVKVTQSSRYLVKRTGEKVFLECVQDMDHENMFWYRQDPGLGLRLIYFSYDVKMKEKGDIPEGYSVSREKKERFSLILESASTNQTSMYLCASSLGPRASSYNEQFFGPGTRLTVL.

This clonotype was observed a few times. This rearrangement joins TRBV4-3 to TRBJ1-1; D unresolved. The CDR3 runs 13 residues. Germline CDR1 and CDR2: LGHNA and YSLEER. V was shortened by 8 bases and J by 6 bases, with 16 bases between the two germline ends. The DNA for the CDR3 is TGCGCCAGCCAGTCTGTGGAAGGGCCTGAAGCTTTCTTT. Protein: CASQSVEGPEAFF.

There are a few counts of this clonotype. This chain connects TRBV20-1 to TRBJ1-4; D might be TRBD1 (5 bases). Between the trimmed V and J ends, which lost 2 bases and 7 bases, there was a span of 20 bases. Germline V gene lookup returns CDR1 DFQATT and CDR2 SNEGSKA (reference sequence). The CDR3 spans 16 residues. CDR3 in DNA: TGCAGTGCTAGACGCCGCTACGACAGTCGGGGTGAAAAACTGTTTTTT. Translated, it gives CSARRRYDSRGEKLFF.

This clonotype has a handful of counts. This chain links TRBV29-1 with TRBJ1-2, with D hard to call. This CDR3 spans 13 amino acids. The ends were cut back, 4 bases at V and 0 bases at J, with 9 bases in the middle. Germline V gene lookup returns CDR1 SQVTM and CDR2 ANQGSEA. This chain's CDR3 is CSVVRPSNYGYTF. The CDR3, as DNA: TGCAGCGTTGTCAGGCCGTCTAACTATGGCTACACCTTC. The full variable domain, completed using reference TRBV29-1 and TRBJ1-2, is SAVISQKPSRDICQRGTSLTIQCQVDSQVTMMFWYRQQPGQSLTLIATANQGSEATYESGFVIDKFPISRPNLTFSTLTVSNMSPEDSSIYLCSVVRPSNYGYTFGSGTRLTVV.

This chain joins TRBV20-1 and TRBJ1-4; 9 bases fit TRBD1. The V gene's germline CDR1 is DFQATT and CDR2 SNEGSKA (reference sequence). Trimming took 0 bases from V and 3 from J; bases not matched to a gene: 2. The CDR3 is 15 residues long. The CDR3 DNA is TGCAGTGCTAGAGATTGGACAGGGGCTAATGAAAAACTGTTTTTT. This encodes CSARDWTGANEKLFF.

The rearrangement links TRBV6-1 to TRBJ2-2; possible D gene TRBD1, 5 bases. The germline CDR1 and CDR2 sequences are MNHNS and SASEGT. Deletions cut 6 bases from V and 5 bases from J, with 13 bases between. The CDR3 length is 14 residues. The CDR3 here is CASRDHRGTGELFF. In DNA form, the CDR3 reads TGTGCCAGCAGGGATCATAGGGGTACCGGGGAGCTGTTTTTT.

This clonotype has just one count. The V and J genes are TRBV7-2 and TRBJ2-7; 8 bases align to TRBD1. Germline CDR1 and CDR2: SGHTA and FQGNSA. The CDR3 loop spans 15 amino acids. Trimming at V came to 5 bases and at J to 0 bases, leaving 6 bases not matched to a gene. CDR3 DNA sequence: TGTGCCAGCAGCCCGGACAGGGCCAGCTCCTACGAGCAGTACTTC. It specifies CASSPDRASSYEQYF.